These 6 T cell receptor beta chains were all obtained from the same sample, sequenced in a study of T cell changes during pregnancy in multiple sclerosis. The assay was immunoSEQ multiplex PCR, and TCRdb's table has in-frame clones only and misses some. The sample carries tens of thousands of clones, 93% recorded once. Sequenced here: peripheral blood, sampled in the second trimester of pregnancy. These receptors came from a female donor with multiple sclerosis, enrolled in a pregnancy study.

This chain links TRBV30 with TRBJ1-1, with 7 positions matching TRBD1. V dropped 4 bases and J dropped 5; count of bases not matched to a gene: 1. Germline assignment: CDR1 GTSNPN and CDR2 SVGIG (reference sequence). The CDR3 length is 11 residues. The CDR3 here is CAWNRGTEAFF. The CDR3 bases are TGTGCCTGGAACAGGGGAACTGAAGCTTTCTTT.

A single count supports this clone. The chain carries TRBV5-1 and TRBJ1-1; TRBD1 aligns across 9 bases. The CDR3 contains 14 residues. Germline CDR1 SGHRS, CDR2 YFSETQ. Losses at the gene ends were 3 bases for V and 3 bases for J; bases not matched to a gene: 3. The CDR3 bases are TGCGCCAGCAGCTGGAGACAGGGGGACACTGAAGCTTTCTTT. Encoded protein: CASSWRQGDTEAFF.

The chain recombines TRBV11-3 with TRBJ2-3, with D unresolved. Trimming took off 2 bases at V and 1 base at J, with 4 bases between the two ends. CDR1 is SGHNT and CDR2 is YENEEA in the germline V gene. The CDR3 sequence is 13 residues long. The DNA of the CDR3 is TGTGCCAGCAGCTTACTAGGCACAGATACGCAGTATTTT. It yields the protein CASSLLGTDTQYF.

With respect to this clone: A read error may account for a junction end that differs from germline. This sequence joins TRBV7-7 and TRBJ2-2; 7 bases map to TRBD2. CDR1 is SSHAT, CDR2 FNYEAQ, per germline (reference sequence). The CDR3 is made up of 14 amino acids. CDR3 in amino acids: CASSLGRGTGELFF. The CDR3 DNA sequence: TGTGCTAGCAGCTTAGGGCGGGGGACCGGGGAGCTGTTTTTT.

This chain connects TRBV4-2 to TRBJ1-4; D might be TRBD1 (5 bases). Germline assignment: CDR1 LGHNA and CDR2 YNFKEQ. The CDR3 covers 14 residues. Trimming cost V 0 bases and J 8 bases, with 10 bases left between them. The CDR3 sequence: CASSQDRRGEKLFF. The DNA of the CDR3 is TGTGCCAGCAGCCAAGATAGAAGGGGAGAAAAACTGTTTTTT.

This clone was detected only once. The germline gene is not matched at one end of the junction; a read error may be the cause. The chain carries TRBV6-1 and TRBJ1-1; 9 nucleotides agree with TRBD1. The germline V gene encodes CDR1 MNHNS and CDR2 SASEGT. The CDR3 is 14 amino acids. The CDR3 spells CASSGNRDRVHLGF. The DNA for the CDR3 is TGTGCCAGCAGTGGAAACCGGGACAGGGTCCATCTGGGTTTT.